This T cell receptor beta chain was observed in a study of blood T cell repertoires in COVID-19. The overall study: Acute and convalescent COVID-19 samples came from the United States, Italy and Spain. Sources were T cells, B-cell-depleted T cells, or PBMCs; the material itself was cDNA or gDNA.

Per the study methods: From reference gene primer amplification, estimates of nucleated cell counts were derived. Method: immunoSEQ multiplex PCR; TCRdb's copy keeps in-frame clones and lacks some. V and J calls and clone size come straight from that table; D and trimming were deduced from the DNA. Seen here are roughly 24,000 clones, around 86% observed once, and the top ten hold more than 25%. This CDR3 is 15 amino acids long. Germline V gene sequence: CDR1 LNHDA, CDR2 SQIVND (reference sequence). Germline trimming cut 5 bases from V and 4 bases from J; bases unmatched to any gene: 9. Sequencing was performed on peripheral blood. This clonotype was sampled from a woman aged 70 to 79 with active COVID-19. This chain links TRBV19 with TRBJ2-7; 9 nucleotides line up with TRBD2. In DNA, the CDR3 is TGTGCCAGTAGTCCCCGGGGTAGCGGGGGTTACGAGCAGTACTTC. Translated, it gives CASSPRGSGGYEQYF.